The 15 T cell receptor beta chains reported below all come from one sample, sequenced in a study of cytomegalovirus exposure and HLA in healthy donors (dated by TCRdb to the late 2010s). To prepare the library, the immunoSEQ multiplex PCR assay was applied. A mixture of 60 forward primers for TCR Vbeta segments and 13 reverse primers for TCR Jbeta segments was used in the multiplex PCR. The table was pulled from immuneACCESS by TCRdb, which kept in-frame rearrangements only. Such tables lose some clones; where checked, under half of the loss comes from unresolved V genes, and the rest has no known cause. The sample yields roughly 100,000 clones; 60% to 85% were counted once. Jointly, the top ten make up around 2.6% of the sample. Input material: PBMCs. The source is a male donor in good health and CMV-seropositive.

The chain carries TRBV29-1 and TRBJ2-1, with 7 bases fitting TRBD1. The V and J ends lost 4 bases and 8 bases, in that order; junction bases with no gene match: 17. The CDR3 covers 16 residues. Germline loops: CDR1 SQVTM, CDR2 ANQGSEA. The CDR3 DNA is TGCAGCGTTGGTCCTGCGGACAGGATTATCTTCGATGAGCAGTTCTTC. Protein: CSVGPADRIIFDEQFF.

The chain has TRBV29-1 and TRBJ1-3; D gene uncertain. Trimming removed 7 bases at V and 0 bases at J, with 22 bases between. CDR3 length: 17 residues. Germline values: CDR1 SQVTM, CDR2 ANQGSEA. CDR3 amino acids: CSARTLAQRSSGNTIYF. In DNA, the CDR3 is TGCAGCGCCCGCACCCTGGCACAAAGAAGCTCTGGAAACACCATATATTTT.

This chain links TRBV4-1 with TRBJ1-4, with a possible D match to TRBD1 (6 bases). Trimming cost V 1 base and J 3 bases, with 9 bases left between them. CDR1 is MGHRA, CDR2 YSYEKL, per germline. The CDR3 is made up of 15 amino acids. The CDR3 loop reads CASSQVGQSNEKLFF. In DNA form, the CDR3 reads TGCGCCAGCAGCCAAGTTGGACAGTCTAATGAAAAACTGTTTTTT.

The chain links TRBV28 to TRBJ1-2; 7 bases match TRBD1. In germline, CDR1 is MDHEN, CDR2 SYDVKM. This CDR3 has 16 amino acids. The J segment lost 0 bases and the V segment lost 3 bases, leaving 7 bases of the junction unmatched. The CDR3 protein is CASSFTGAKANYGYTF. In DNA, the CDR3 is TGTGCCAGCAGTTTTACAGGGGCAAAAGCTAACTATGGCTACACCTTC.

This sequence joins TRBV9 and TRBJ2-3; TRBD2 aligns across 8 bases. Per germline, CDR1 SGDLS and CDR2 YYNGEE. The CDR3 covers 16 residues. V was pared by 2 bases and J by 5 bases, with 10 bases of the junction left unmatched. CDR3 residues: CASSVAGGLVLDTQYF. The CDR3 DNA reads as TGTGCCAGCAGCGTGGCGGGGGGCTTAGTTTTAGATACGCAGTATTTT.

The gene calls are TRBV25-1 and TRBJ1-1; 9 positions match TRBD1. The CDR3 loop spans 14 amino acids. Germline V CDR1 and CDR2: MGHDK, SYGVNS. V trimming: 3 bases; J trimming: 5 bases; junction bases outside the gene matches: 4. CDR3 sequence (DNA): TGTGCCAGCAGTGACATACAGGGGGCAACTGAAGCTTTCTTT. It encodes CASSDIQGATEAFF. Supplemented by reference TRBV25-1 and TRBJ1-1, the full variable domain reads EADIYQTPRYLVIGTGKKITLECSQTMGHDKMYWYQQDPGMELHLIHYSYGVNSTEKGDLSSESTVSRIRTEHFPLTLESARPSHTSQYLCASSDIQGATEAFFGQGTRLTVV.

V gene TRBV27 combines with J gene TRBJ2-7, with D tentatively TRBD1 (6 bases). The CDR3 runs 14 residues. The germline CDR1 and CDR2 sequences are MNHEY and SMNVEV (reference sequence). Trimming removed 5 bases from V and 7 bases from J, with 18 bases in between. As DNA, the CDR3 is TGTGCCAGCAGTCCGTCATGGGGGCCGGGGGAGCAGTACTTC. Its translation is CASSPSWGPGEQYF.

The J gene is TRBJ2-1, the V gene TRBV11-2; perhaps TRBD1 as D (6 bases). The germline V and J ends were trimmed by 5 bases and 8 bases, with 13 bases remaining between them. CDR3 length equals 13 residues. Germline-derived CDR1 and CDR2 are SGHAT and FQNNGV. CDR3 sequence (DNA): TGTGCCAGCAGCACGACTGGGGGCGATGAGCAGTTCTTC. Amino acids: CASSTTGGDEQFF.

This sequence joins TRBV6-5 and TRBJ1-2, with D possibly matching TRBD1 (6 bases). The CDR3 is 14 amino acids. The ends were cut back, 7 bases at V and 8 bases at J, with 20 bases in the middle. Germline-derived CDR1 and CDR2 are MNHEY and SVGAGI. CDR3: CASIDRLNPGGYTF. The DNA for the CDR3 is TGTGCCAGCATAGACAGGTTAAACCCGGGAGGCTACACCTTC.

The chain is built from TRBV19 and TRBJ1-1; weak D call: TRBD1 (6 bases). Trimming stripped 5 bases from V and 1 base from J, with 14 bases between. CDR1 is LNHDA, CDR2 SQIVND, per germline (reference sequence). This CDR3 comprises 15 residues. In nucleotides, the CDR3 is TGTGCCAGTAGTTGGCTAGACAGGACGAACACTGAAGCTTTCTTT. Amino acids: CASSWLDRTNTEAFF.

This chain links TRBV10-3 with TRBJ2-1, with 10 nucleotides matching TRBD1. J gave up 15 bases and V 2 bases, and 4 bases lay outside the gene matches. CDR1 and CDR2 (germline): ENHRY, SYGVKD. The CDR3 contains 12 residues. CDR3 protein: CAISETDRGRFF. CDR3 coding DNA: TGTGCCATCAGTGAGACAGACAGGGGGCGGTTCTTC.

The table lists this clone with a few counts. The gene calls are TRBV28 and TRBJ1-4, with 7 bases identical to TRBD1. Trimming cost V 6 bases and J 1 base; bases outside gene matches: 11. The CDR3 is 17 residues long. Per the germline V gene, CDR1 is MDHEN and CDR2 is SYDVKM. CDR3 protein: CASSRARQGLTNEKLFF. In DNA, the CDR3 is TGTGCCAGCAGCCGAGCAAGACAGGGTCTAACTAATGAAAAACTGTTTTTT.

The chain combines TRBV5-8 with TRBJ2-7; 9 positions agree with TRBD1. Germline V gene data show CDR1 as SGHTS and CDR2 as YDEGEE. The CDR3 is made up of 13 amino acids. The V segment lost 3 bases and the J segment 7 bases; nucleotides outside the gene matches: 5. The CDR3 is CASSSGTGLEQYF. CDR3 DNA: TGTGCCAGCAGCTCCGGGACAGGGCTAGAGCAGTACTTC.

The chain is built from TRBV4-2 and TRBJ2-5; 10 positions match TRBD2. The J segment lost 5 bases and the V segment lost 0 bases, leaving 9 bases of the junction unmatched. Germline-derived CDR1 and CDR2 are LGHNA and YNFKEQ. CDR3 length: 17 amino acids. In nucleotides, the CDR3 is TGTGCCAGCAGCCAAGAACCTAGCGGGGGCCGGGGGGAGACCCAGTACTTC. Translation gives CASSQEPSGGRGETQYF.

The rearrangement joins TRBV6-5 to TRBJ2-7; 7 bases fit TRBD1. The CDR3 spans 16 residues. The V gene end was trimmed by 0 bases and the J gene end by 0 bases; junction bases not matched to a gene: 5. In germline, CDR1 is MNHEY, CDR2 SVGAGI. This chain's CDR3 is CASSYSQGLGSYEQYF. As DNA, the CDR3 is TGTGCCAGCAGTTACTCACAGGGGTTGGGCTCCTACGAGCAGTACTTC.